This T cell receptor (beta chain) comes out of a study of cytotoxic CD8 clonotypes in ibrutinib-treated CLL. Cryopreserved PBMCs supplied 1.5 to 2.5 micrograms of genomic DNA for TCR beta libraries. Clones were sequenced by immunoSEQ multiplex PCR, and TCRdb holds only the in-frame ones, with some missing. Among some 92,000 clones, 60% to 80% were seen once, and the ten largest hold approximately 25%. A remark on this clone: Its antigen remains unidentified.

V lost 3 bases to trimming and J lost 7 bases; unmatched junction nucleotides: 6. The CDR3 loop spans 14 amino acids. Looked up from germline, CDR1 is SQVTM and CDR2 is ANQGSEA. Study results and caveats: Exceeding age-matched healthy donors, baseline clonality also tracked the counts of circulating CD8+ T cells. Clonality increased at ibrutinib response and stayed stable in sustained remission. At progression, however, it fell back toward baseline.

The sequencing here drew on PBMCs, taken after 24 months of ibrutinib treatment. This chain joins TRBV29-1 and TRBJ2-5; 12 bases line up with TRBD1. This receptor was identified in a human donor with chronic lymphocytic leukemia. In DNA form, the CDR3 reads TGCAGCGTTGAGGGGACAGGGGGCGCGGGGACCCAGTACTTC. Its translation is CSVEGTGGAGTQYF.